These 31 T cell receptor beta chains originate from one sample sequenced in a study of cytomegalovirus exposure and HLA in healthy donors. The PCR employed 60 Vbeta primers together with 13 Jbeta primers. Using immunoSEQ multiplex PCR, the repertoire was profiled, and TCRdb retains in-frame clones only, with some absent. This listing includes about 130,000 clones. The sample comprised PBMCs. The source of these receptors is a man younger than 35 in good health and CMV-seronegative.

The genes are TRBV29-1 and TRBJ2-3; D possibly corresponds to TRBD2 (6 bases). Germline CDR1 SQVTM, CDR2 ANQGSEA. V was clipped by 4 bases and J by 1 base, with 12 bases between them. The CDR3 covers 14 residues. The CDR3 DNA reads as TGCAGCGTTGGTTCTAGCGTCGGCACAGATACGCAGTATTTT. It is translated as CSVGSSVGTDTQYF.

The genes are TRBV2 and TRBJ1-1, with D unresolved. This CDR3 has 11 amino acids. V was clipped by 4 bases and J by 9 bases, with 9 bases between them. Germline CDR1 is SNHLY and CDR2 is FYNNEI. The CDR3 DNA reads as TGTGCCAGCAGTGTAACACCGAAAGCTTTCTTT. This translates into CASSVTPKAFF.

The chain uses TRBV28 and TRBJ1-1, with D unresolved. V was pared by 5 bases and J by 9 bases, with 19 bases between. Germline assignment: CDR1 MDHEN and CDR2 SYDVKM. This CDR3 contains 14 residues. The CDR3 bases are TGTGCCAGCAGTGGGCCGAGGGTCCCAAAACAAGCTTTCTTT. As protein: CASSGPRVPKQAFF.

The J gene is TRBJ1-5, the V gene TRBV7-9, with D maybe TRBD1 (5 bases). CDR3 length: 15 amino acids. Trimming stripped 5 bases from V and 5 bases from J, with 16 bases between. Germline V lookup: CDR1 SEHNR, CDR2 FQNEAQ (reference sequence). CDR3 residues: CASSPPGGSHQPQHF. CDR3 DNA sequence: TGTGCCAGCAGCCCCCCGGGGGGGAGCCATCAGCCCCAGCATTTT.

This chain uses TRBV10-1 with TRBJ1-1; 7 bases line up with TRBD1. Germline CDR1 WNHNN, CDR2 SYGVQD (reference sequence). The CDR3 totals 13 residues. V trimming: 0 bases; J trimming: 11 bases; junction bases outside the gene matches: 6. CDR3 in amino acids: CASSESSTGMAFF. The CDR3 DNA sequence: TGCGCCAGCAGTGAGTCGTCGACAGGGATGGCTTTCTTT.

The chain joins TRBV18 to TRBJ2-2, with TRBD1 matching 7 bases. The junction had 9 bases not matched to a gene; V was cut back by 6 bases and J by 5 bases. Germline values: CDR1 KGHSH, CDR2 LQKENI. The CDR3 loop spans 15 amino acids. As DNA, the CDR3 is TGTGCCAGCTCTTACACGGCAGGGGGAACCGGGGAGCTGTTTTTT. It encodes CASSYTAGGTGELFF.

This chain links TRBV5-1 with TRBJ2-4; possible D gene TRBD2, 5 bases. This CDR3 has 15 amino acids. From germline, CDR1 is SGHRS and CDR2 YFSETQ. Trimming took off 3 bases at V and 6 bases at J, with 16 bases between the two ends. The CDR3 DNA reads as TGCGCCAGCAGCTCTAATGACGGACTCCCAAACATTCAGTACTTC. This sequence encodes CASSSNDGLPNIQYF.

The chain couples TRBV6-5 to TRBJ2-1, with a possible D match to TRBD2 (6 bases). CDR1 is MNHEY and CDR2 is SVGAGI in the germline V gene. Trimming took off 8 bases at V and 10 bases at J, with 18 bases between the two ends. CDR3 size: 13 residues. In DNA form, the CDR3 reads TGTGCCAGCGGGCAATGGGGGGAGCGGGAGCAGTTCTTC. It specifies CASGQWGEREQFF.

V is TRBV11-2 and J is TRBJ2-5, with TRBD2 identical over 12 bases. Trimming cost V 2 bases and J 2 bases; bases outside gene matches: 6. The germline V gene has CDR1 SGHAT and CDR2 FQNNGV. CDR3 length: 17 amino acids. CDR3 loop: CASSLNGLAGSQETQYF. The CDR3, as DNA: TGTGCCAGCAGCTTAAATGGACTAGCGGGGAGTCAAGAGACCCAGTACTTC.

About this clone: Other DNA sequences from this sample encode an identical CDR3 as well. The chain employs TRBV6-5 and TRBJ2-7, with TRBD2 identical over 7 bases. V lost 7 bases and J lost 2; bases outside the gene matches: 5. This CDR3 spans 13 amino acids. Germline CDR1 MNHEY, CDR2 SVGAGI. The CDR3 region is CASTERGTYEQYF. CDR3 DNA: TGTGCCAGCACGGAGCGGGGAACCTACGAGCAGTACTTC.

The genes are TRBV6-5 and TRBJ2-4; 9 bases fit TRBD1. The V gene's germline CDR1 is MNHEY and CDR2 SVGAGI. The CDR3 totals 15 residues. V lost 6 bases, J lost 4 bases, and 7 bases stayed unmatched. The CDR3 protein is CASSPGQGRKNIQYF. CDR3 sequence (DNA): TGTGCCAGCAGCCCAGGACAGGGGAGGAAAAACATTCAGTACTTC.

The V call is TRBV10-2, the J call TRBJ1-1, with D unclear. Per germline, CDR1 WSHSY and CDR2 SAAADI. Trimming removed 9 bases from V and 1 base from J, with 12 bases in between. The CDR3 totals 13 residues. The CDR3 region has the DNA TGCGCCAGTGAAGCCTTAAGGAACACTGAAGCTTTCTTT. Translation: CASEALRNTEAFF.

V and J are TRBV27 and TRBJ1-2, with a tentative D call TRBD1 (6 bases). Trimming shortened V by 6 bases and J by 8 bases, and 16 bases separated the two germline ends. This CDR3 comprises 13 residues. CDR1 MNHEY and CDR2 SMNVEV come from the germline V gene (reference sequence). CDR3 nucleotide sequence: TGTGCCAGCAGAACTCAGGGGACGAAGGGCTACACCTTC. This gives the protein CASRTQGTKGYTF.

The rearrangement links TRBV9 to TRBJ2-7, with 7 bases lining up with TRBD1. The CDR3 is 14 residues long. The trim removed 3 bases at V and 1 base at J, leaving 4 bases unmatched. The germline V gene encodes CDR1 SGDLS and CDR2 YYNGEE. CDR3 DNA sequence: TGTGCCAGCAGCGCTCCGACAGGGTCCTACGAGCAGTACTTC. Translated: CASSAPTGSYEQYF. Looking up the rest from reference TRBV9 and TRBJ2-7 gives the full variable domain: DSGVTQTPKHLITATGQRVTLRCSPRSGDLSVYWYQQSLDQGLQFLIQYYNGEERAKGNILERFSAQQFPDLHSELNLSSLELGDSALYFCASSAPTGSYEQYFGPGTRLTVT.

This chain uses TRBV6-5 with TRBJ2-7, with D possibly being TRBD2 (6 bases). With 2 bases removed from V and 2 bases from J, the gap between germline ends came to 13 bases. Germline CDR1 and CDR2: MNHEY and SVGAGI. The CDR3 length is 15 residues. The chain's CDR3 is CASSYSGFSTYEQYF. The CDR3 DNA follows: TGTGCCAGCAGTTACAGCGGGTTTAGCACCTACGAGCAGTACTTC.

This chain connects TRBV6-5 to TRBJ2-1; D may be TRBD2 (5 bases). Deletions cut 1 base from V and 10 bases from J, with 14 bases between. The CDR3 runs 14 residues. Germline V lookup: CDR1 MNHEY, CDR2 SVGAGI. The chain's CDR3 is CASSYLGDRGEQFF. The CDR3 DNA reads as TGTGCCAGCAGTTACTTAGGCGACCGGGGAGAGCAGTTCTTC.

Points on this clone: This specimen includes other DNA sequences encoding the same CDR3. V usage is TRBV30 and J usage is TRBJ2-4; 7 bases are shared with TRBD1. Germline trimming cut 1 base from V and 3 bases from J; bases unmatched to any gene: 0. CDR3 length equals 13 residues. Germline values: CDR1 GTSNPN, CDR2 SVGIG (reference sequence). The CDR3 reads CAWSGDSKNIQYF. The CDR3, as DNA: TGTGCCTGGAGTGGGGACAGCAAAAACATTCAGTACTTC.

The rearrangement uses TRBV19 and TRBJ2-7, with 10 bases matching TRBD2. V dropped 7 bases and J dropped 6; count of bases not matched to a gene: 12. The germline V gene encodes CDR1 LNHDA and CDR2 SQIVND (reference sequence). The CDR3 consists of 15 residues. The CDR3 DNA follows: TGTGCCAGTACGGCCCGAGCGGGGGGGCTCGGCGAGCAGTACTTC. Translation: CASTARAGGLGEQYF.

V usage is TRBV27 and J usage is TRBJ2-7, with 10 bases fitting TRBD1. Trimming at V came to 5 bases and at J to 6 bases, leaving 7 bases not matched to a gene. The CDR3 covers 14 residues. CDR1 and CDR2 (germline): MNHEY, SMNVEV (reference sequence). CDR3 sequence reads: CASSPRQGAGEQYF. The CDR3 DNA is TGTGCCAGCAGTCCACGACAGGGGGCCGGCGAGCAGTACTTC.

This chain uses TRBV19 with TRBJ1-2, with a weak D call TRBD1 (6 bases). Germline V gene data show CDR1 as LNHDA and CDR2 as SQIVND (reference sequence). This CDR3 has 17 amino acids. V lost 6 bases and J 0 bases, leaving 20 bases between the germline ends. The CDR3 reads CASSFLGQPTPNYGYTF. The CDR3 nucleotides read TGTGCCAGTAGCTTTCTGGGACAACCAACTCCTAACTATGGCTACACCTTC.

The chain joins TRBV27 to TRBJ2-7; D is ambiguous. Germline V gene lookup returns CDR1 MNHEY and CDR2 SMNVEV (reference sequence). The V gene lost 2 bases and the J gene lost 1 base, with 6 bases spanning the gap. This CDR3 comprises 13 residues. In DNA, the CDR3 is TGTGCCAGCAGTTTAACCTATTCCTACGAGCAGTACTTC. Its protein is CASSLTYSYEQYF.

The chain couples TRBV18 to TRBJ1-5; TRBD1 is a possible D gene (6 bases). V lost 3 bases, J lost 0 bases, and 9 bases lay in between. Germline V gene data show CDR1 as KGHSH and CDR2 as LQKENI. CDR3 length: 15 residues. In DNA form, the CDR3 reads TGTGCCAGCTCACCGGGACAAGCTAGCAATCAGCCCCAGCATTTT. As protein: CASSPGQASNQPQHF.

The chain carries TRBV30 and TRBJ1-1, with D possibly being TRBD1 (5 bases). The V and J ends lost 4 bases and 1 base respectively, with 13 bases between them. Germline CDR1 and CDR2: GTSNPN and SVGIG (reference sequence). The CDR3 consists of 14 residues. In DNA, the CDR3 is TGTGCCTGGACCCCAACAGGAAAGAACACTGAAGCTTTCTTT. The encoded protein is CAWTPTGKNTEAFF.

This rearrangement joins TRBV27 to TRBJ1-4; no firm D call. Germline CDR1 is MNHEY and CDR2 is SMNVEV (reference sequence). V shed 2 bases and J shed 6 bases, with 7 bases lying between them. This CDR3 comprises 13 residues. CDR3 nucleotide sequence: TGTGCCAGCAGTTTAGTTCGTGATGAAAAACTGTTTTTT. Translation gives CASSLVRDEKLFF.

J is TRBJ1-3 and V is TRBV2, with a possible D match to TRBD1 (5 bases). CDR3 length equals 17 residues. V was pared by 4 bases and J by 5 bases, with 21 bases between. Germline V CDR1 and CDR2: SNHLY, FYNNEI. The DNA for the CDR3 is TGTGCCAGCAGTGGTGATCGGGGCAGGGACTCGCGAAACACCATATATTTT. Encoded protein: CASSGDRGRDSRNTIYF. The full variable domain, completed using reference TRBV2 and TRBJ1-3, is EPEVTQTPSHQVTQMGQEVILRCVPISNHLYFYWYRQILGQKVEFLVSFYNNEISEKSEIFDDQFSVERPDGSNFTLKIRSTKLEDSAMYFCASSGDRGRDSRNTIYFGEGSWLTVV.

V gene TRBV19 combines with J gene TRBJ2-7; a weak D match, TRBD1 (5 bases). The CDR3 runs to 15 residues. V lost 3 bases and J lost 3, with 15 bases in between. CDR1 LNHDA and CDR2 SQIVND come from the germline V gene (reference sequence). In DNA, the CDR3 is TGTGCCAGTAGTATTGGTACAGGCAAAAACTACGAGCAGTACTTC. It translates to CASSIGTGKNYEQYF. The full variable domain, with the rest looked up from reference TRBV19 and TRBJ2-7, is DGGITQSPKYLFRKEGQNVTLSCEQNLNHDAMYWYRQDPGQGLRLIYYSQIVNDFQKGDIAEGYSVSREKKESFPLTVTSAQKNPTAFYLCASSIGTGKNYEQYFGPGTRLTVT.

CDR3 bases: TGCGCCAGCAGCTTGGCTCTTCAGGGAGGTGAGCAGTTCTTC. Its protein product is CASSLALQGGEQFF. This chain links TRBV5-1 with TRBJ2-1; tentative D call: TRBD2 (6 bases). This CDR3 contains 14 residues. Deletions cut 0 bases from V and 9 bases from J, with 13 bases between. CDR1 SGHRS and CDR2 YFSETQ come from the germline V gene.

V is TRBV30 and J is TRBJ2-5; 7 bases are a match to TRBD2. Gene TRBJ2-7 matches the end of the DNA better, so the J call may be wrong. The germline CDR1 and CDR2 sequences are GTSNPN and SVGIG (reference sequence). This CDR3 has 14 amino acids. CDR3 coding DNA: TGTGCCTGGAGCGCGGGACTAAAAGGCTACGAGCAGTACTTC. Translating gives CAWSAGLKGYEQYF.

V and J are TRBV2 and TRBJ2-7; TRBD1 aligns across 10 bases. Germline V gene sequence: CDR1 SNHLY, CDR2 FYNNEI. Trimming took 4 bases from V and 9 from J; bases not matched to a gene: 9. This CDR3 region has 14 residues. The CDR3 reads CASSVGQGENVQYF. Written as DNA, the CDR3 is TGTGCCAGCAGTGTCGGACAGGGGGAGAACGTGCAGTACTTC.

The chain combines TRBV7-9 with TRBJ1-4, with 10 bases matching TRBD1. V lost 5 bases and J lost 7; bases outside the gene matches: 7. In germline, CDR1 is SEHNR, CDR2 FQNEAQ (reference sequence). The CDR3 covers 15 residues. Written as DNA, the CDR3 is TGTGCCAGCAGCGACCGACAGGGGGCTGGTGAAAAACTGTTTTTT. Its translation: CASSDRQGAGEKLFF.

The rearrangement links TRBV29-1 to TRBJ2-1; a possible D gene is TRBD1 (5 bases). The germline gives CDR1 SQVTM, CDR2 ANQGSEA. The CDR3 totals 16 residues. Trimming removed 4 bases at V and 0 bases at J, with 16 bases between. Written as DNA, the CDR3 is TGCAGCGTTGTAGGGAACAGGTTAAGCTCCTACAATGAGCAGTTCTTC. Protein: CSVVGNRLSSYNEQFF.